The clone carrying this T cell receptor (beta chain) has just one count. Its antigen is not known. Germline loops: CDR1 SQVTM, CDR2 ANQGSEA. The CDR3 loop spans 15 amino acids. V trimming: 4 bases; J trimming: 2 bases; junction bases outside the gene matches: 7. Template material for TCR beta VDJ and CDR3 profiling consisted of genomic DNA. MiXCR was run by TCRdb on the reads, yielding one entry per CDR3 protein. In the table there are about 160,000 distinct CDR3 sequences, over 55% of which are singletons. This sample stems from a study of CD8+CD57+ T cells in acquired aplastic anemia. Findings and limits, study-wide: The study identified under 30 CD8+ CDR3 sequences shared by patients and controls. In CD8+ cells, Simpson's diversity showed no significant difference between patients and controls.

For sequencing, patients were chosen who had shown expansion of CD8+CD57+ cells by flow cytometry. In all patients, the disease was severe acquired aplastic anemia. None of the patients had been given any therapy when their blood was sampled. The gene calls are TRBV29-1 and TRBJ2-3, with 9 positions matching TRBD2. Sequences were obtained from sorted CD4+, CD8+, or CD8+CD57+ T cells (not recorded which) from PBMCs. This clonotype was sampled from a human donor with aplastic anemia. The CDR3 protein is CSVVRLAVITDTQYF. CDR3 DNA sequence: TGCAGCGTTGTAAGACTAGCGGTAATCACAGATACGCAGTATTTT.